This is a list of T cell receptor beta chains from one sample in a study of cytomegalovirus exposure and HLA in healthy donors. The assay was immunoSEQ multiplex PCR, and TCRdb's table has in-frame clones only and misses some. This table holds around 250,000 clones, 90% found once. Sequencing was performed on PBMCs. The receptors were sampled from a woman aged 18-29 years in good health and CMV-seronegative. CDR3s include the opening cysteine and the closing phenylalanine or tryptophan. The D gene is left open where the match is weak. Not all rows give a size; the values are once, few, many and, for expanded clones, a class.

V,J,D,size,CDR3,DNA
TRBV7-9,TRBJ1-1,TRBD1,-,CASSPDRPQGTEAFF,TGTGCCAGCAGCCCGGACAGGCCACAGGGCACTGAAGCTTTCTTT
TRBV6-6,TRBJ2-3,-,-,CASSSRTGFPDTQYF,TGTGCCAGCAGTTCCCGCACTGGTTTTCCAGATACGCAGTATTTT
TRBV4-3,TRBJ1-1,-,-,CASSLAYVDLNTEAFF,TGCGCCAGCAGCCTTGCGTATGTCGACTTGAACACTGAAGCTTTCTTT
TRBV4-3,TRBJ1-2,TRBD1,-,CASSQEVSGGSGYTF,TGCGCCAGCAGCCAAGAAGTATCAGGGGGTAGCGGCTACACCTTC
TRBV7-9,TRBJ1-4,-,-,CASSLNGVFGEKLFF,TGTGCCAGCAGCCTAAACGGGGTTTTTGGGGAAAAACTGTTTTTT
TRBV28,TRBJ2-1,TRBD1,-,CASSMPEPTGWNEQFF,TGTGCCAGCAGTATGCCCGAACCGACAGGGTGGAATGAGCAGTTCTTC
TRBV5-1,TRBJ1-1,TRBD1,-,CASSEQGGKNTEAFF,TGCGCCAGCAGCGAACAGGGGGGAAAGAACACTGAAGCTTTCTTT
TRBV2,TRBJ2-7,TRBD1,-,CASSDGTGSAEQYF,TGTGCCAGCAGTGATGGGACAGGTTCTGCCGAGCAGTACTTC
TRBV5-1,TRBJ1-1,TRBD1,once,CASSLGGQGNTEAFF,TGCGCCAGCAGCTTGGGGGGACAGGGGAACACTGAAGCTTTCTTT
TRBV4-1,TRBJ2-1,-,-,CASSQVGDEQFF,TGCGCCAGCAGCCAAGTCGGGGATGAGCAGTTCTTC
TRBV13,TRBJ2-1,-,-,CASSSTGRLHNEQFF,TGTGCCAGCAGCTCTACAGGGCGTTTACACAATGAGCAGTTCTTC
TRBV5-6,TRBJ1-5,TRBD1,-,CASTSDRDVNQPQHF,TGTGCCAGCACCTCTGACAGGGACGTGAATCAGCCCCAGCATTTT
TRBV9,TRBJ2-5,TRBD2,-,CASSVFSGGGQETQYF,TGTGCCAGCAGCGTATTTAGCGGGGGGGGCCAAGAGACCCAGTACTTC
TRBV4-2,TRBJ2-3,TRBD1,-,CASSQEDRVRDTQYF,TGTGCCAGCAGCCAAGAAGACAGGGTGAGAGATACGCAGTATTTT
TRBV7-6,TRBJ2-2,-,-,CASSLYNTGELFF,TGTGCCAGCAGCTTATATAACACCGGGGAGCTGTTTTTT
TRBV5-6,TRBJ1-5,-,once,CASSLWSRDNQPQHF,TGTGCCAGCAGCTTATGGTCCAGGGACAATCAGCCCCAGCATTTT
TRBV7-9,TRBJ2-3,-,-,CASSLSGVTDTQYF,TGTGCCAGCAGCCTATCGGGGGTAACAGATACGCAGTATTTT
TRBV6-4,TRBJ1-2,-,-,CASSVSGGYGYTF,TGTGCCAGCAGTGTATCGGGGGGCTATGGCTACACCTTC
TRBV19,TRBJ1-5,-,-,CASSIVTVNQPQHF,TGTGCCAGTAGTATAGTCACAGTCAATCAGCCCCAGCATTTT
TRBV9,TRBJ1-3,-,-,CASSVGEGGGNTIYF,TGTGCCAGCAGCGTAGGCGAAGGCGGCGGAAACACCATATATTTT
TRBV6-5,TRBJ1-5,-,-,CASSPVSAREPQHF,TGTGCCAGCAGCCCCGTGTCTGCCAGGGAGCCCCAGCATTTT
TRBV6-5,TRBJ1-1,-,-,CASSYGGGDTEAFF,TGTGCCAGCAGTTACGGGGGAGGGGACACTGAAGCTTTCTTT
TRBV6-4,TRBJ2-3,TRBD2,few,CASSAGLSSTDTQYF,TGTGCCAGCAGTGCGGGACTATCTAGCACAGATACGCAGTATTTT
TRBV7-7,TRBJ2-3,TRBD2,-,CASSPGTSGVSTDTQYF,TGTGCTAGCAGCCCGGGAACCAGCGGGGTTAGCACAGATACGCAGTATTTT
TRBV6-5,TRBJ1-5,-,-,CACRDWSQPQHF,TGTGCCTGCCGTGATTGGAGTCAGCCCCAGCATTTT
TRBV27,TRBJ2-2,-,-,CASSLLRNTGELFF,TGTGCCAGCAGTTTACTACGAAACACCGGGGAGCTGTTTTTT
TRBV11-2,TRBJ1-5,TRBD1,-,CASSATTGSNQPQHF,TGTGCCAGCAGCGCAACGACAGGGAGCAATCAGCCCCAGCATTTT
TRBV30,TRBJ1-3,TRBD1,-,CAWSVGGSFISGNTIYF,TGTGCCTGGAGTGTAGGGGGCAGTTTCATCTCTGGAAACACCATATATTTT
TRBV2,TRBJ2-3,TRBD2,-,CASNPTSGGLPSTDTQYF,TGTGCCAGCAACCCTACTAGCGGGGGACTACCTAGCACAGATACGCAGTATTTT
TRBV10-2,TRBJ2-5,TRBD2,-,CASSESGLAGQETQYF,TGCGCCAGCAGTGAGTCGGGGCTAGCGGGGCAAGAGACCCAGTACTTC
TRBV29-1,TRBJ2-5,TRBD2,-,CSVEGWPSGLETQYF,TGCAGCGTTGAGGGTTGGCCTAGCGGTCTGGAGACCCAGTACTTC
TRBV13,TRBJ2-3,-,-,CASSLYLLGGGTDTQYF,TGTGCCAGCAGCTTATATTTATTGGGGGGAGGCACAGATACGCAGTATTTT
TRBV30,TRBJ1-4,TRBD1,-,CAWSRDSTNEKLFF,TGTGCCTGGAGCCGGGACAGTACTAATGAAAAACTGTTTTTT
TRBV4-1,TRBJ2-5,TRBD2,-,CASSQGLAGALAQYF,TGCGCCAGCAGCCAAGGACTAGCGGGGGCGTTGGCCCAGTACTTC
TRBV16,TRBJ2-2,TRBD1,-,CASSPWTGGNTGELFF,TGTGCCAGCAGCCCCTGGACAGGGGGGAACACCGGGGAGCTGTTTTTT
TRBV18,TRBJ1-4,TRBD1,-,CASSRNDRGVNEKLFF,TGTGCCAGCTCACGAAACGACAGGGGCGTCAATGAAAAACTGTTTTTT
TRBV4-1,TRBJ2-4,TRBD2,-,CASSQGLAGGLAKNIQYF,TGCGCCAGCAGCCAAGGACTAGCGGGGGGGTTAGCCAAAAACATTCAGTACTTC
TRBV27,TRBJ1-5,-,-,CASSLSLSGQPQHF,TGTGCCAGCAGTTTGTCACTCTCCGGTCAGCCCCAGCATTTT
TRBV7-2,TRBJ1-4,-,-,CASSLSGVRENWEKLFF,TGTGCCAGCAGCTTATCGGGGGTGCGCGAAAATTGGGAAAAACTGTTTTTT
TRBV5-1,TRBJ1-4,-,-,CASSFQAQNEKLFF,TGCGCCAGCAGCTTCCAGGCCCAGAATGAAAAACTGTTTTTT
TRBV27,TRBJ1-2,-,-,CASSPMSMEGYGYTF,TGTGCCAGCAGTCCCATGTCGATGGAGGGCTATGGCTACACCTTC
TRBV28,TRBJ1-2,TRBD1,-,CASVRQGSLGLYGYTF,TGTGCCAGCGTGAGACAGGGATCGTTGGGACTCTATGGCTACACCTTC
TRBV27,TRBJ1-5,-,-,CASSLFSVPNQPQHF,TGTGCCAGCAGTTTATTTTCAGTCCCTAATCAGCCCCAGCATTTT
TRBV5-1,TRBJ2-1,TRBD2,once,CASGGGAGGTYNEQFF,TGCGCCAGCGGAGGCGGGGCGGGGGGCACCTACAATGAGCAGTTCTTC
TRBV14,TRBJ1-2,-,once,CASSQGLGFGGYTF,TGTGCCAGCAGCCAAGGGTTGGGCTTTGGGGGCTACACCTTC
TRBV9,TRBJ2-2,TRBD1,-,CASTGQGAFTGELFF,TGTGCCAGCACCGGACAGGGGGCGTTCACCGGGGAGCTGTTTTTT
TRBV30,TRBJ2-1,TRBD2,-,CAWSRSGATYNEQFF,TGTGCCTGGAGTCGGAGCGGGGCAACGTACAATGAGCAGTTCTTC
TRBV11-2,TRBJ1-5,-,once,CASSLVQNQPQHF,TGTGCCAGCAGCTTAGTCCAGAATCAGCCCCAGCATTTT
TRBV5-8,TRBJ1-2,-,-,CASSLGHLANYGYTF,TGTGCCAGCAGCTTGGGACACTTGGCTAACTATGGCTACACCTTC
TRBV6-1,TRBJ1-1,-,-,CASSDGQPINTEAFF,TGTGCCAGCAGTGATGGACAGCCTATCAACACTGAAGCTTTCTTT
TRBV4-2,TRBJ1-5,-,-,CASSQDGTVGKNQPQHF,TGTGCCAGCAGCCAAGATGGTACAGTGGGTAAAAATCAGCCCCAGCATTTT
TRBV9,TRBJ2-7,-,few,CASSVEGQTEQYF,TGTGCCAGCAGCGTAGAAGGACAGACCGAGCAGTACTTC
TRBV6-5,TRBJ2-4,-,-,CASSFPYLGRGNIQYF,TGTGCCAGCAGTTTCCCCTACCTGGGCAGGGGTAACATTCAGTACTTC
TRBV5-1,TRBJ1-2,TRBD1,few,CASSPRDRGYYGYTF,TGCGCCAGCAGCCCCCGGGACAGGGGGTACTATGGCTACACCTTC
TRBV6-1,TRBJ1-6,TRBD1,many,CASSEGQGASPLHF,TGTGCCAGCAGTGAAGGACAGGGGGCTTCACCCCTCCACTTT
TRBV7-2,TRBJ2-7,TRBD1,-,CASSRTGYEQYF,TGTGCCAGCAGCCGGACAGGGTACGAGCAGTACTTC
TRBV7-3,TRBJ2-7,-,once,CASSRGLTYEQYF,TGTGCCAGCTCCAGGGGCCTTACCTACGAGCAGTACTTC